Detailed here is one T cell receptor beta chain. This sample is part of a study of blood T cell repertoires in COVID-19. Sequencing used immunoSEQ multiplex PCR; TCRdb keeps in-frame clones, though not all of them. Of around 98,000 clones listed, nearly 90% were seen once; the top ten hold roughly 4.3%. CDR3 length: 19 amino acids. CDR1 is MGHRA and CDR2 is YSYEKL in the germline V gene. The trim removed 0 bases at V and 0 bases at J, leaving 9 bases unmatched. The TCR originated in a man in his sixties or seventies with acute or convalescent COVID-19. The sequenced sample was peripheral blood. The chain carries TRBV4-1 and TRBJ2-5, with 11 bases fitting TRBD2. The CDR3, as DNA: TGCGCCAGCAGCCAAGATACTAGCGGGGGCCCTCTCTACCAAGAGACCCAGTACTTC. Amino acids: CASSQDTSGGPLYQETQYF.